These 21 T cell receptor beta chains came from one sample sequenced in a study of control samples from healthy donors and cancer patients. Profiled with immunoSEQ multiplex PCR; TCRdb holds only in-frame clones, not every one. The profile covers more than 120,000 clones, with 80% to 95% appearing a single time and approximately 3.2% taken by the ten largest. Sequenced sample: blood. These receptors all stem from a young man in good health.

CDR3 bases: TGTGCCACCAGCAGAGATAAGGGACTAGGGCAAGAGACCCAGTACTTC. Its translation: CATSRDKGLGQETQYF. The chain joins TRBV15 to TRBJ2-5; 8 bases are a match to TRBD2. The CDR3 totals 16 residues. Germline V gene lookup returns CDR1 LNHNV and CDR2 YYDKDF (reference sequence). Trimming cost V 0 bases and J 2 bases; bases outside gene matches: 5. Full variable domain (remainder filled in from reference TRBV15 and TRBJ2-5): DAMVIQNPRYQVTQFGKPVTLSCSQTLNHNVMYWYQQKSSQAPKLLFHYYDKDFNNEADTPDNFQSRRPNTSFCFLDIRSPGLGDTAMYLCATSRDKGLGQETQYFGPGTRLLVL.

The V call is TRBV5-4, the J call TRBJ1-2, with D tentatively TRBD1 (5 bases). V shed 1 base and J shed 8 bases, with 15 bases lying between them. The CDR3 sequence is 14 residues long. CDR1 is SGHNT and CDR2 is YYREEE in the germline V gene (reference sequence). CDR3 region: CASSLYTKGRGYTF. DNA of the CDR3: TGTGCCAGCAGCTTGTATACGAAGGGACGGGGCTACACCTTC.

The chain joins TRBV10-1 to TRBJ1-1; perhaps TRBD1 as D (6 bases). Trimming left V 3 bases short and J 7 bases short, with 12 bases between. The CDR3 has 13 amino acids. Germline-derived CDR1 and CDR2 are WNHNN and SYGVQD (reference sequence). The CDR3 DNA reads as TGCGCCAGCAGTGAAGGGGGAGGTGGTGAAGCTTTCTTT. Protein: CASSEGGGGEAFF.

This clone was observed a few times. This sequence joins TRBV5-5 and TRBJ1-3, with unresolved D. CDR3 length equals 13 residues. The germline gives CDR1 SGHKS, CDR2 YYEKEE (reference sequence). Trimming removed 4 bases from V and 4 bases from J, with 9 bases in between. CDR3 amino acids: CASSLTPGNTIYF. DNA of the CDR3: TGTGCCAGCAGCCTTACTCCCGGAAACACCATATATTTT.

The chain is built from TRBV5-8 and TRBJ2-3, with D perhaps TRBD2 (6 bases). The CDR3 length is 16 residues. Germline CDR1 and CDR2: SGHTS and YDEGEE. V lost 0 bases and J lost 0, with 11 bases in between. The CDR3 here is CASSLAGGASTDTQYF. The DNA for the CDR3 is TGTGCCAGCAGCTTGGCGGGCGGGGCAAGCACAGATACGCAGTATTTT.

This clone was counted a single time. The chain recombines TRBV7-3 with TRBJ2-5, with 11 nucleotides matching TRBD2. Germline V CDR1 and CDR2: SGHTA, FQGTGA. The J segment lost 5 bases and the V segment lost 7 bases, leaving 9 bases of the junction unmatched. The length of the CDR3 is 15 residues. The CDR3 sequence: CASTLSGGAAETQYF. As DNA, the CDR3 is TGTGCCAGCACCCTTAGCGGGGGGGCCGCGGAGACCCAGTACTTC. The complete variable domain, with remaining parts taken from reference TRBV7-3 and TRBJ2-5, reads GAGVSQTPSNKVTEKGKYVELRCDPISGHTALYWYRQSLGQGPEFLIYFQGTGAADDSGLPNDRFFAVRPEGSVSTLKIQRTERGDSAVYLCASTLSGGAAETQYFGPGTRLLVL.

This clone has only a few counts. The J gene is TRBJ1-5, the V gene TRBV7-3; the D gene is possibly TRBD1 (5 bases). This CDR3 region has 18 residues. The germline V gene encodes CDR1 SGHTA and CDR2 FQGTGA. Deletions cut 2 bases from V and 3 bases from J, with 20 bases between. CDR3 DNA: TGTGCCAGCAGCTTACGGCCCTGGAAGTGGGGACCCAATCAGCCCCAGCATTTT. Amino acid sequence: CASSLRPWKWGPNQPQHF.

This chain links TRBV6-5 with TRBJ1-3; 7 bases map to TRBD1. Germline-derived CDR1 and CDR2 are MNHEY and SVGAGI. This CDR3 spans 16 amino acids. Trimming removed 4 bases from V and 8 bases from J; junction bases left unmatched: 14. CDR3 in amino acids: CASSSRTDRKGYTIYF. CDR3 sequence (DNA): TGTGCCAGCAGTTCCCGGACGGACAGGAAAGGGTACACCATATATTTT.

The rearrangement joins TRBV6-5 to TRBJ2-3, with D possibly matching TRBD1 (6 bases). Trimming removed 3 bases at V and 3 bases at J, with 16 bases between. The CDR3 consists of 16 residues. The V gene's germline CDR1 is MNHEY and CDR2 SVGAGI. CDR3 coding DNA: TGTGCCAGCAGTTATTTTCAGGGGTCGGGAACAGATACGCAGTATTTT. This encodes CASSYFQGSGTDTQYF.

This clone appeared a few times. The chain has TRBV7-6 and TRBJ1-4, with D unresolved. V was trimmed by 5 bases and J by 7 bases, leaving 17 bases between them. The CDR3 has 15 residues. CDR1 is SGHVS, CDR2 FNYEAQ, per germline. CDR3 sequence: CASSLGSPGGEKLFF. The DNA for the CDR3 is TGTGCCAGCAGCCTAGGGTCTCCCGGTGGTGAAAAACTGTTTTTT. Looking up the rest from reference TRBV7-6 and TRBJ1-4 gives the full variable domain: GAGVSQSPRYKVTKRGQDVALRCDPISGHVSLYWYRQALGQGPEFLTYFNYEAQQDKSGLPNDRFSAERPEGSISTLTIQRTEQRDSAMYRCASSLGSPGGEKLFFGSGTQLSVL.

The genes are TRBV7-9 and TRBJ2-3, with 8 nucleotides matching TRBD1. This CDR3 is built from 16 residues. Per germline, CDR1 SEHNR and CDR2 FQNEAQ (reference sequence). V gave up 5 bases and J gave up 1 base; unmatched junction bases: 8. CDR3 DNA: TGTGCCAGCAGCGACCCAGGGGGCTACGGCACAGATACGCAGTATTTT. It encodes CASSDPGGYGTDTQYF.

The chain employs TRBV5-4 and TRBJ1-2; a weak D match, TRBD1 (5 bases). V gave up 4 bases and J gave up 7 bases, with 14 bases separating them. From germline, CDR1 is SGHNT and CDR2 YYREEE (reference sequence). The CDR3 loop spans 13 amino acids. The CDR3 DNA reads as TGTGCCAGCAGCCCGGGGGGGACTCCTGGCTACACCTTC. This translates into CASSPGGTPGYTF.

This clone was detected once. The chain employs TRBV7-2 and TRBJ2-5, with 8 bases identical to TRBD2. Trimming cost V 5 bases and J 4 bases; bases outside gene matches: 6. Germline CDR1 SGHTA, CDR2 FQGNSA. The CDR3 sequence is 14 residues long. In DNA, the CDR3 is TGTGCCAGCAGCCACGGGGGGGCCCGAGAGACCCAGTACTTC. It encodes CASSHGGARETQYF.

V and J are TRBV30 and TRBJ1-4; no definite D call. The CDR3 has 14 amino acids. Trimming removed 2 bases at V and 0 bases at J, with 7 bases between. Germline values: CDR1 GTSNPN, CDR2 SVGIG (reference sequence). For the CDR3, the DNA is TGTGCCTGGAGTTTTGCGTCAACTAATGAAAAACTGTTTTTT. The encoded protein is CAWSFASTNEKLFF. The variable domain in full, with the rest retrieved from reference TRBV30 and TRBJ1-4, is SQTIHQWPATLVQPVGSPLSLECTVEGTSNPNLYWYRQAAGRGLQLLFYSVGIGQISSEVPQNLSASRPQDRQFILSSKKLLLSDSGFYLCAWSFASTNEKLFFGSGTQLSVL.

The chain couples TRBV10-3 to TRBJ2-2, with D uncertain. Between the trimmed V and J ends, which lost 4 bases and 3 bases, there was a span of 9 bases. Germline V CDR1 and CDR2: ENHRY, SYGVKD. This CDR3 has 14 amino acids. CDR3 in DNA: TGTGCCATCAGTGCCGCGTTGGACACCGGGGAGCTGTTTTTT. Translating it yields CAISAALDTGELFF.

The chain links TRBV9 to TRBJ1-2; 8 nucleotides match TRBD1. CDR3 length equals 16 residues. The V and J ends lost 2 bases and 5 bases, in that order; junction bases with no gene match: 11. CDR1 SGDLS and CDR2 YYNGEE come from the germline V gene. CDR3 amino acids: CASSVGGSTGEYGYTF. The CDR3 bases are TGTGCCAGCAGCGTGGGCGGGTCGACAGGGGAATATGGCTACACCTTC. Supplemented by reference TRBV9 and TRBJ1-2, the full variable domain reads DSGVTQTPKHLITATGQRVTLRCSPRSGDLSVYWYQQSLDQGLQFLIQYYNGEERAKGNILERFSAQQFPDLHSELNLSSLELGDSALYFCASSVGGSTGEYGYTFGSGTRLTVV.

The chain is built from TRBV19 and TRBJ1-6; D uncertain. V dropped 3 bases and J dropped 5 bases, with 14 bases sitting between them. This CDR3 has 16 amino acids. Germline CDR1 is LNHDA and CDR2 is SQIVND (reference sequence). CDR3 sequence: CASSIRAGRNNSPLHF. CDR3 DNA sequence: TGTGCCAGTAGTATTCGGGCCGGCAGGAATAATTCACCCCTCCACTTT.

This chain links TRBV19 with TRBJ1-1, with D unresolved. CDR3 length: 16 amino acids. Trimming pared 4 bases from V and 1 base from J, leaving 16 bases between. The germline CDR1 and CDR2 sequences are LNHDA and SQIVND (reference sequence). DNA for the CDR3: TGTGCCAGTAGTACACCGGGTACGACCGAGAACACTGAAGCTTTCTTT. Amino acids: CASSTPGTTENTEAFF.

The V gene is TRBV15, the J gene TRBJ2-3, with 8 bases fitting TRBD2. Germline CDR1 LNHNV, CDR2 YYDKDF (reference sequence). The CDR3 has 16 amino acids. With V trimmed by 0 bases and J by 5 bases, 7 bases remained unmatched. CDR3 DNA sequence: TGTGCCACCAGCAGAGAGTCGGGGGGGCCGAAAGATACGCAGTATTTT. Translated, it gives CATSRESGGPKDTQYF.

This chain joins TRBV28 and TRBJ1-6; 8 bases align to TRBD1. Germline CDR1 is MDHEN and CDR2 is SYDVKM. There are 16 residues in the CDR3. Trimming removed 5 bases from V and 2 bases from J; junction bases left unmatched: 5. DNA of the CDR3: TGTGCCAGCAGTATCAACAGGGGGACCTATAATTCACCCCTCCACTTT. Amino acids: CASSINRGTYNSPLHF.

This sequence joins TRBV11-1 and TRBJ2-7; 10 positions match TRBD1. Germline V gene sequence: CDR1 SGHAT, CDR2 FQDESV (reference sequence). The CDR3 is made up of 14 amino acids. With V trimmed by 3 bases and J by 4 bases, 3 bases remained unmatched. The CDR3 region has the DNA TGTGCCAGCAGCTTCGGGACAGGGGAATACGAGCAGTACTTC. This codes for CASSFGTGEYEQYF. Filled out from reference TRBV11-1 and TRBJ2-7, the complete variable domain reads EAEVAQSPRYKITEKSQAVAFWCDPISGHATLYWYRQILGQGPELLVQFQDESVVDDSQLPKDRFSAERLKGVDSTLKIQPAELGDSAMYLCASSFGTGEYEQYFGPGTRLTVT.